This record concerns one TCR beta chain sequence. The antigen remains unidentified. The source material, RNA transcripts, was used to amplify TCR beta CDR3 regions. HTBI primers drove first-round RT-PCR of the TCR CDR3. TCRdb ran MiXCR on the multiplex PCR reads and lists one entry per CDR3 protein. The profile shows 40,000 or so distinct CDR3 sequences, around 50% of them singletons. The CDR3 totals 18 residues. Germline values: CDR1 SGHAT, CDR2 FQNNGV. The ends lost 2 bases at V and 3 bases at J; junction bases unmatched: 16. This entry is derived from a study of T cells in Graves' hyperthyroidism and ophthalmopathy. Each 10 ml fresh peripheral blood draw supplied the PBMCs. Findings of the study overall: Model-based prediction identified ophthalmopathy a median roughly 5.9 months prior to its onset.

Sequenced sample: blood. The TCR originated in a woman aged 45 to 65 with Graves' hyperthyroidism that later progressed to Graves' ophthalmopathy. The chain combines TRBV11-2 with TRBJ2-7, with TRBD1 matching over 7 bases. The CDR3 DNA reads as TGTGCCAGCAGCTTAAGCTCCGACAGGGCCCTTTATGGCTACGAGCAGTACTTC. It codes for CASSLSSDRALYGYEQYF.